This entry lists 9 T cell receptor beta chains sequenced from one sample in a study of siplizumab effects on memory and regulatory T cells. Assay used: immunoSEQ multiplex PCR; TCRdb lists only in-frame clones, some missing. The sample consists of roughly 60,000 clones, approximately 95% of them appearing once. Sequenced: CD8+ T cells sorted from blood. Every receptor here comes from a human donor in good health.

V usage is TRBV7-9 and J usage is TRBJ2-5; D might be TRBD2 (5 bases). This CDR3 contains 13 residues. Germline lookup yields CDR1 SEHNR and CDR2 FQNEAQ (reference sequence). Trimming shortened V by 1 base and J by 3 bases, and 6 bases separated the two germline ends. The CDR3 DNA reads as TGTGCCAGCAGCTTAGTGGAGGAAGAGACCCAGTACTTC. Translating it yields CASSLVEEETQYF.

This clone was observed a single time. The chain joins TRBV19 to TRBJ2-7, with 11 bases fitting TRBD2. Unmatched junction bases numbered 11, after V lost 6 bases and J lost 4 bases. Per the germline V gene, CDR1 is LNHDA and CDR2 is SQIVND (reference sequence). The CDR3 has 16 residues. The CDR3: CASSNPRLAGSYEQYF. The CDR3, as DNA: TGTGCCAGTAGCAACCCACGACTAGCGGGGTCGTACGAGCAGTACTTC.

The chain is built from TRBV19 and TRBJ1-1; D is unresolved. The V end was cut by 1 base, the J end by 11 bases, with 17 bases between. This CDR3 has 14 amino acids. From germline, CDR1 is LNHDA and CDR2 SQIVND (reference sequence). The CDR3 DNA follows: TGTGCCAGTAGTATAGTTGGGTCCTCAAGCCAGGCTTTCTTT. Its protein is CASSIVGSSSQAFF.

This chain connects TRBV27 to TRBJ2-1, with D unresolved. This CDR3 has 16 amino acids. CDR1 MNHEY and CDR2 SMNVEV come from the germline V gene (reference sequence). Trimming stripped 6 bases from V and 0 bases from J, with 15 bases between. Written as DNA, the CDR3 is TGTGCCAGCAGCAAGCCCACAGCCAACTCCTACAATGAGCAGTTCTTC. It is translated as CASSKPTANSYNEQFF.

The chain combines TRBV7-6 with TRBJ2-7; TRBD2 agrees at 9 bases. V lost 5 bases and J lost 0; bases outside the gene matches: 8. Germline CDR1 reads SGHVS; CDR2 reads FNYEAQ. The CDR3 has 16 amino acids. The CDR3 DNA follows: TGTGCCAGCAGCCCGATAGCGGGAGAAGCCTCCTACGAGCAGTACTTC. This sequence encodes CASSPIAGEASYEQYF.

The chain joins TRBV13 to TRBJ2-1; D perhaps matches TRBD1 (5 bases). V lost 1 base and J lost 3, with 10 bases in between. The CDR3 is 15 amino acids. Germline lookup yields CDR1 PRHDT and CDR2 FYEKMQ (reference sequence). CDR3 sequence reads: CASSLVQGYYNEQFF. The CDR3, as DNA: TGTGCCAGCAGCTTAGTCCAGGGATACTACAATGAGCAGTTCTTC. The variable domain in full, with the rest retrieved from reference TRBV13 and TRBJ2-1, is AAGVIQSPRHLIKEKRETATLKCYPIPRHDTVYWYQQGPGQDPQFLISFYEKMQSDKGSIPDRFSAQQFSDYHSELNMSSLELGDSALYFCASSLVQGYYNEQFFGPGTRLTVL.

This clone was seen just once. J is TRBJ1-1 and V is TRBV7-9; 7 nucleotides match TRBD1. J gave up 3 bases and V 0 bases, and 7 bases lay outside the gene matches. Germline lookup yields CDR1 SEHNR and CDR2 FQNEAQ (reference sequence). CDR3 length: 16 amino acids. The CDR3 coding sequence is TGTGCCAGCAGCTTAGCGCCTAACCAGGGGGACACTGAAGCTTTCTTT. It encodes CASSLAPNQGDTEAFF.

This clone was seen only a few times. Compared with germline, one end of the junction differs, possibly owing to a read error. The rearrangement joins TRBV7-9 to TRBJ2-7; possibly TRBD2 for D (6 bases). CDR3 length equals 12 residues. Germline V lookup: CDR1 SEHNR, CDR2 FQNEAQ (reference sequence). The CDR3 DNA sequence: TGTGCCAGCAGCTGGGAGGACACTATCAGGTTCTTC. Translated, it gives CASSWEDTIRFF.

This sequence joins TRBV4-3 and TRBJ1-1; D remains ambiguous. The CDR3 consists of 13 residues. Germline lookup yields CDR1 LGHNA and CDR2 YSLEER. V was trimmed by 4 bases and J by 0 bases, leaving 6 bases between them. CDR3 coding DNA: TGCGCCAGCAGCCCAGGACTGAACACTGAAGCTTTCTTT. The encoded protein is CASSPGLNTEAFF.